The 18 T cell receptor beta chains in this list originate from one sample, sequenced in a study of PD-1 blockade in mismatch repair-deficient tumors. Libraries were prepared by immunoSEQ multiplex PCR; TCRdb keeps only in-frame clonotypes and omits some of them. The table includes under 150,000 clones, around 87% detected once. The sample consisted of peripheral blood, taken 44 weeks after starting pembrolizumab. The receptors derive from an adult with mismatch repair-deficient cancer.

The rearrangement joins TRBV9 to TRBJ2-1; 10 bases map to TRBD2. Germline-derived CDR1 and CDR2 are SGDLS and YYNGEE. CDR3 length equals 15 residues. Germline trimming cut 4 bases from V and 6 bases from J; bases unmatched to any gene: 7. CDR3 amino acids: CASSRLWTSGNEQFF. In DNA, the CDR3 is TGTGCCAGCAGCCGCCTTTGGACTAGCGGCAATGAGCAGTTCTTC.

The rearrangement uses TRBV5-6 and TRBJ2-1; D gene ambiguous. Between the trimmed V and J ends, which lost 4 bases and 7 bases, there was a span of 9 bases. CDR3 length equals 12 residues. Per the germline V gene, CDR1 is SGHDT and CDR2 is YYEEEE. Written as DNA, the CDR3 is TGTGCCAGCAGCCCAGGCAGAAATGAGCAGTTCTTC. This codes for CASSPGRNEQFF.

V usage is TRBV28 and J usage is TRBJ1-2; the match to TRBD1 covers 11 bases. V dropped 8 bases and J dropped 6; count of bases not matched to a gene: 8. This CDR3 contains 14 residues. The V gene's germline CDR1 is MDHEN and CDR2 SYDVKM. The CDR3 sequence: CASLTDRGLNGYTF. In DNA, the CDR3 is TGTGCCAGCCTGACGGACAGGGGGCTAAATGGCTACACCTTC.

This clone was recorded only once. The rearrangement links TRBV30 to TRBJ2-1; D is unresolved. Germline lookup yields CDR1 GTSNPN and CDR2 SVGIG (reference sequence). Trimming removed 4 bases from V and 6 bases from J, with 16 bases in between. This CDR3 comprises 14 residues. DNA of the CDR3: TGTGCCTGGATCTTAGCTTCCCACCCCAATGAGCAGTTCTTC. This codes for CAWILASHPNEQFF.

The V call is TRBV4-2, the J call TRBJ2-7, with D perhaps being TRBD1 or TRBD2 (6 bases each). The CDR3 is made up of 15 amino acids. Looked up from germline, CDR1 is LGHNA and CDR2 is YNFKEQ. Trimming cost V 5 bases and J 0 bases, with 14 bases left between them. The CDR3 coding sequence is TGTGCCAGCAGCTTAACGGGGGCTTCCTCCTACGAGCAGTACTTC. Amino acid sequence: CASSLTGASSYEQYF.

The chain uses TRBV4-1 and TRBJ2-7; tentative D call: TRBD2 (5 bases). Germline V gives CDR1 MGHRA, CDR2 YSYEKL. V lost 1 base and J 1 base, leaving 11 bases between the germline ends. CDR3 length equals 15 residues. The CDR3 loop reads CASSQVALASYEQYF. DNA for the CDR3: TGCGCCAGCAGCCAAGTGGCCCTAGCTTCCTACGAGCAGTACTTC.

This clone was counted a few times. This sequence joins TRBV28 and TRBJ1-4, with D unresolved. Germline CDR1 and CDR2: MDHEN and SYDVKM. V gave up 2 bases and J gave up 4 bases, with 5 bases separating them. The CDR3 loop spans 13 amino acids. The CDR3 DNA reads TGTGCCAGCAGTTTAGAGGATAATGAAAAACTGTTTTTT. Translated, it gives CASSLEDNEKLFF.

This clone was seen once. The CDR3 DNA reads TGTGCCAGCAGTTACGCCGAGTACTTAGATACGCAGTATTTT. Protein: CASSYAEYLDTQYF. V gene TRBV6-5 combines with J gene TRBJ2-3; D unclear. Trimming left V 2 bases short and J 5 bases short, with 11 bases between. This CDR3 has 14 amino acids. The germline CDR1 and CDR2 sequences are MNHEY and SVGAGI.

The rearrangement links TRBV18 to TRBJ2-7, with a possible D match to TRBD2 (5 bases). The CDR3 runs 14 residues. Trimming cost V 0 bases and J 4 bases, with 10 bases left between them. Germline CDR1 and CDR2: KGHSH and LQKENI. This CDR3 is CASSPPGRTYEQYF. CDR3 nucleotide sequence: TGTGCCAGCTCACCACCGGGCCGGACTTACGAGCAGTACTTC.

The chain carries TRBV30 and TRBJ2-1; TRBD2 aligns across 8 bases. CDR3 length equals 13 residues. Germline V CDR1 and CDR2: GTSNPN, SVGIG (reference sequence). Trimming at V came to 2 bases and at J to 12 bases, leaving 9 bases not matched to a gene. CDR3 region: CAWSPGQRERQFF. CDR3 DNA sequence: TGTGCCTGGAGTCCGGGCCAGCGGGAGAGGCAGTTCTTC.

The chain uses TRBV6-5 and TRBJ2-3; no firm D call. V was clipped by 11 bases and J by 1 base, with 16 bases between them. Looked up from germline, CDR1 is MNHEY and CDR2 is SVGAGI. The length of the CDR3 is 14 residues. The CDR3 nucleotides read TGTGCCGTGACCAGCCATGAGGGCACAGATACGCAGTATTTT. It yields the protein CAVTSHEGTDTQYF.

The J gene is TRBJ2-3, the V gene TRBV27, with 8 bases matching TRBD1. The junction had 18 bases not matched to a gene; V was cut back by 3 bases and J by 4 bases. Germline loops: CDR1 MNHEY, CDR2 SMNVEV (reference sequence). The CDR3 loop spans 19 amino acids. The CDR3 here is CASSFASPLSLTGADTQYF. In DNA form, the CDR3 reads TGTGCCAGCAGTTTTGCCTCTCCTTTGTCTTTGACAGGGGCAGATACGCAGTATTTT.

The V gene is TRBV28, the J gene TRBJ2-4; weak D call: TRBD1 (6 bases). Trimming removed 6 bases from V and 7 bases from J, with 16 bases in between. This CDR3 spans 14 amino acids. Germline CDR1 MDHEN, CDR2 SYDVKM. The CDR3 here is CASSQSPGHNIQYF. CDR3 nucleotide sequence: TGTGCCAGCAGCCAAAGTCCGGGACATAACATTCAGTACTTC.

This clone has just one count. The chain recombines TRBV5-6 with TRBJ1-1; 7 bases agree with TRBD1. CDR1 is SGHDT, CDR2 YYEEEE, per germline. The junction had 4 bases not matched to a gene; V was cut back by 4 bases and J by 1 base. The CDR3 length is 14 residues. Here the CDR3 reads CASSTGQRNTEAFF. CDR3 nucleotide sequence: TGTGCCAGCAGCACGGGACAGAGGAACACTGAAGCTTTCTTT.

The V and J genes are TRBV29-1 and TRBJ2-1, with TRBD2 matching 13 bases. Germline CDR1 SQVTM, CDR2 ANQGSEA. CDR3 length: 17 residues. Germline trimming cut 5 bases from V and 4 bases from J; bases unmatched to any gene: 11. DNA of the CDR3: TGCAGCGTTAGCTCTTCGGGACTAGCGGGACCTTACAATGAGCAGTTCTTC. This gives the protein CSVSSSGLAGPYNEQFF.

In its sample, this clone was seen a few times. The chain recombines TRBV29-1 with TRBJ2-7; TRBD1 agrees at 10 bases. After removal of 5 bases from V and 4 bases from J, the junction contained 8 bases not matched to a gene. Germline V CDR1 and CDR2: SQVTM, ANQGSEA. This CDR3 spans 14 amino acids. The CDR3 DNA reads as TGCAGCGTTCTCCGGGACAGGGGTCTTTACGAGCAGTACTTC. Translated, it gives CSVLRDRGLYEQYF.

The rearrangement links TRBV5-4 to TRBJ2-7; D gene ambiguous. V dropped 2 bases and J dropped 5 bases, with 5 bases sitting between them. Germline V lookup: CDR1 SGHNT, CDR2 YYREEE (reference sequence). This CDR3 spans 11 amino acids. The CDR3 here is CASSLKNEQYF. CDR3 nucleotides: TGTGCCAGCAGCTTAAAGAACGAGCAGTACTTC.

The chain recombines TRBV4-1 with TRBJ2-7; D might be TRBD1 or TRBD2, each matching 5 bases. The CDR3 totals 16 residues. The V end lost 4 bases, the J end lost 4 bases, and 20 bases lay between the germline ends. Germline loops: CDR1 MGHRA, CDR2 YSYEKL. The CDR3 reads CASSLGGPRSGYEQYF. The CDR3 nucleotides read TGCGCCAGCAGCCTTGGGGGACCGAGAAGTGGTTACGAGCAGTACTTC.